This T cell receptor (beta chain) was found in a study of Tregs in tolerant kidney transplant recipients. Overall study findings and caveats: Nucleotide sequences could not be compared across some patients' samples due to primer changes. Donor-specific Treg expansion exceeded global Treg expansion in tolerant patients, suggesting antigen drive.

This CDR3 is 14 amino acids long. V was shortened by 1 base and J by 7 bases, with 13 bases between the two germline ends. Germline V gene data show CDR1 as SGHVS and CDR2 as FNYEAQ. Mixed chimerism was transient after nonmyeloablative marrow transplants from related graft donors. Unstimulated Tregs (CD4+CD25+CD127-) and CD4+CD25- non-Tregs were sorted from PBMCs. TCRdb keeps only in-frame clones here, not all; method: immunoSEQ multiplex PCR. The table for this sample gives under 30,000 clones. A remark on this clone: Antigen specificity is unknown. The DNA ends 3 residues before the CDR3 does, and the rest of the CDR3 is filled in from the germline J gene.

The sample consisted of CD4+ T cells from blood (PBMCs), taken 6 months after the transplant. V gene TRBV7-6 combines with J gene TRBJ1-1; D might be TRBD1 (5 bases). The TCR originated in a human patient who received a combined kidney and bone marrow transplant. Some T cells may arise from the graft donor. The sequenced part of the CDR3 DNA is TGTGCCAGCAGCTTAGAACGTCTCGGGGGTGAA. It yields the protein CASSLERLGGE. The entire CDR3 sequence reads CASSLERLGGEAFF.